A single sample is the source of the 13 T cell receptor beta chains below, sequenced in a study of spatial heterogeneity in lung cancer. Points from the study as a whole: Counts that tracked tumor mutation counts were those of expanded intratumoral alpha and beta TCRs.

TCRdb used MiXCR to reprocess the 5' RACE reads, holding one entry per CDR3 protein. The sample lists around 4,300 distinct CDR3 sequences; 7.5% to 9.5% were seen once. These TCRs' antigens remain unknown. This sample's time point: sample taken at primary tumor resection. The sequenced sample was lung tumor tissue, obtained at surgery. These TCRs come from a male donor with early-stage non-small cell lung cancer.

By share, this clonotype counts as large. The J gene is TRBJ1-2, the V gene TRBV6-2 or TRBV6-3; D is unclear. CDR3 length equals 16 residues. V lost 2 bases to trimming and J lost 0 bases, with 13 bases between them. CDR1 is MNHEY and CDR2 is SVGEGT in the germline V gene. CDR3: CASSYATSEPNYGYTF. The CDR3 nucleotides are TGTGCCAGCAGTTACGCAACAAGCGAACCTAACTATGGCTACACCTTC.

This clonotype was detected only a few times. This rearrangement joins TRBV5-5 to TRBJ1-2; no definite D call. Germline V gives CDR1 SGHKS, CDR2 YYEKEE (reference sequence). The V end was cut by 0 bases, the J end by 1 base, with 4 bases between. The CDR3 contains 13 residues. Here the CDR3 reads CASSLGVNYGYTF. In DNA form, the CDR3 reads TGTGCCAGCAGCTTGGGGGTTAACTATGGCTACACCTTC.

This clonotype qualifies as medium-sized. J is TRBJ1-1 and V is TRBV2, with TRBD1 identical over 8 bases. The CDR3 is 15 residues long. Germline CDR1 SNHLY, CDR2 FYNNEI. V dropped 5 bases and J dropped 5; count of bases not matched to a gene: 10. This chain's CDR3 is CASSQGQGRGTEAFF. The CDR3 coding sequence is TGTGCCAGCAGTCAAGGACAGGGAAGAGGGACTGAAGCTTTCTTT. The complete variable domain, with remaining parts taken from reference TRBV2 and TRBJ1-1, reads EPEVTQTPSHQVTQMGQEVILRCVPISNHLYFYWYRQILGQKVEFLVSFYNNEISEKSEIFDDQFSVERPDGSNFTLKIRSTKLEDSAMYFCASSQGQGRGTEAFFGQGTRLTVV.

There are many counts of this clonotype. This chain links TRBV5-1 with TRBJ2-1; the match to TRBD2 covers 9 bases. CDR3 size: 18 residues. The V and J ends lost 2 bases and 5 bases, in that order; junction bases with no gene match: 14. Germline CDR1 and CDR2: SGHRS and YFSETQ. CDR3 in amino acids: CASSFYGPGLATNNEQFF. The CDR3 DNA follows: TGCGCCAGCAGCTTTTACGGCCCAGGACTAGCGACGAACAATGAGCAGTTCTTC.

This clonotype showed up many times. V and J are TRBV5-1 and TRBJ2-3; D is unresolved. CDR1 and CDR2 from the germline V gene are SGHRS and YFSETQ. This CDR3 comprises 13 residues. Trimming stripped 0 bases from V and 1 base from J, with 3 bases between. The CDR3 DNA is TGCGCCAGCAGCTTGGATGGCACAGATACGCAGTATTTT. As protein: CASSLDGTDTQYF.

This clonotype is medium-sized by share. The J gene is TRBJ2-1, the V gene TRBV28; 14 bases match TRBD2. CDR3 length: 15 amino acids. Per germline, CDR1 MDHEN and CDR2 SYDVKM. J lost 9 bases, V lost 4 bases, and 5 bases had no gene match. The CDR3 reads CASSSRGLAGVEQFF. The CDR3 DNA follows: TGTGCCAGCAGTTCTAGGGGACTAGCGGGAGTTGAGCAGTTCTTC.

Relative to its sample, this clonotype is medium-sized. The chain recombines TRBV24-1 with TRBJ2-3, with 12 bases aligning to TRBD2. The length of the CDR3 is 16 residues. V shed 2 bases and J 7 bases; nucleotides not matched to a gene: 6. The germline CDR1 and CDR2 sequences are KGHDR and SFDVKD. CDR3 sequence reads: CATSDSETSGRNTQYF. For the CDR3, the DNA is TGTGCCACCAGTGATTCGGAGACTAGCGGGAGAAATACGCAGTATTTT.

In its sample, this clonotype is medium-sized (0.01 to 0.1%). The CDR3 sequence: CAWRIGNAEAFF. Written as DNA, the CDR3 is TGTGCCTGGAGGATAGGTAACGCTGAAGCTTTCTTT. The chain employs TRBV30 and TRBJ1-1; no definite D call. The germline V gene encodes CDR1 GTSNPN and CDR2 SVGIG (reference sequence). The CDR3 has 12 amino acids. Trimming cost V 3 bases and J 6 bases, with 11 bases left between them.

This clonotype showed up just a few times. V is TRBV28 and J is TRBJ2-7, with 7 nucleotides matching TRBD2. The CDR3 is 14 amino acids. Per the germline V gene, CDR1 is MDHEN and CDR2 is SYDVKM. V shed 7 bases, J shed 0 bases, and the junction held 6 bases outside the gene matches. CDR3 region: CASIASGSSYEQYF. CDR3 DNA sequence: TGTGCCAGCATCGCTAGCGGAAGCTCCTACGAGCAGTACTTC.

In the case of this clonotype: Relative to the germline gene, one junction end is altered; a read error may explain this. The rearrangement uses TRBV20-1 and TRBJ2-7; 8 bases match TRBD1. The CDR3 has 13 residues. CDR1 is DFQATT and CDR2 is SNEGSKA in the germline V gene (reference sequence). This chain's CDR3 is CSAHTGGTYEQYF. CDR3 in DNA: TGCAGTGCGCACACAGGGGGTACCTATGAGCAGTACTTC.

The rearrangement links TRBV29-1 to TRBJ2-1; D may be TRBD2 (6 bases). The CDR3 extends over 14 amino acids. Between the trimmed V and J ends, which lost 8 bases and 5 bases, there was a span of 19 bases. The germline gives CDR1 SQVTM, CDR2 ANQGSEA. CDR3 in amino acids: CSIRHGSWDNEQFF. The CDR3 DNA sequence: TGCAGCATTCGGCACGGGAGTTGGGACAATGAGCAGTTCTTC.

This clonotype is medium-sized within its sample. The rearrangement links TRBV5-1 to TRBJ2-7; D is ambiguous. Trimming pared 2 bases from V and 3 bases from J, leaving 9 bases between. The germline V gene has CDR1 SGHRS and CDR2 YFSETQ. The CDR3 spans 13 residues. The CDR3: CASSLDVNYEQYF. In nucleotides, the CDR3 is TGCGCCAGCAGCTTAGACGTAAACTACGAGCAGTACTTC.

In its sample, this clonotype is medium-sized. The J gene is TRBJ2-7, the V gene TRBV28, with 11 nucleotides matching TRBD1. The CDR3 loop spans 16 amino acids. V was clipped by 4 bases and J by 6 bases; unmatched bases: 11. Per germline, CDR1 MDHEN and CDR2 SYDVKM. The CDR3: CASSSTGQGAPFEQYF. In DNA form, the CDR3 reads TGTGCCAGCAGTTCCACCGGACAGGGGGCCCCTTTCGAGCAGTACTTC.